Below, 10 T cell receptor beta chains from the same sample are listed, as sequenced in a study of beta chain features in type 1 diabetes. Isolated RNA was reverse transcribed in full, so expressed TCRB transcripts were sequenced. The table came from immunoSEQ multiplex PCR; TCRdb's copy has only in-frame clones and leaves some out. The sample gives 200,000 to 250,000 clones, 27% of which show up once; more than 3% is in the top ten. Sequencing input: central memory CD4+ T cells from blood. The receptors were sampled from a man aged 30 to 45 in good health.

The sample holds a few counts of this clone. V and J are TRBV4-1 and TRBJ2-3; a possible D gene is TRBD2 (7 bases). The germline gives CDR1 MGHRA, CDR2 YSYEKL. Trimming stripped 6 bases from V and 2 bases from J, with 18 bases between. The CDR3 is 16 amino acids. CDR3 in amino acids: CASSRNNGGLTDTQYF. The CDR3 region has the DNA TGCGCCAGCAGTCGGAACAACGGGGGGCTCACAGATACGCAGTATTTT.

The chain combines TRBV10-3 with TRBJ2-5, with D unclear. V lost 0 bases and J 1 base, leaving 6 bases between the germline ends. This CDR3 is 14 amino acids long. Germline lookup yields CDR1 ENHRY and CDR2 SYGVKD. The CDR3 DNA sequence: TGTGCCATCAGTGAGTCGTTTACCCAAGAGACCCAGTACTTC. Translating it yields CAISESFTQETQYF.

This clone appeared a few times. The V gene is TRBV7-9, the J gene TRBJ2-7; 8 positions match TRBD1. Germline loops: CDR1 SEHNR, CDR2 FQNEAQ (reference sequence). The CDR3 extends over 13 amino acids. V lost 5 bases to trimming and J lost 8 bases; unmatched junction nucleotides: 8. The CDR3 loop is CASSTEPGGKQYF. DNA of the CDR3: TGTGCCAGCAGCACCGAACCAGGGGGCAAGCAGTACTTC.

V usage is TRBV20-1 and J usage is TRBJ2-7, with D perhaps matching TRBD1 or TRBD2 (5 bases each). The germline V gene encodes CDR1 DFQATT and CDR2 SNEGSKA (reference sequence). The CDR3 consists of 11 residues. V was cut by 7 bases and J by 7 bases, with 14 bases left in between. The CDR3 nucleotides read TGCAGTGGCCGGGGCGGTGATGAGCAGTACTTC. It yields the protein CSGRGGDEQYF.

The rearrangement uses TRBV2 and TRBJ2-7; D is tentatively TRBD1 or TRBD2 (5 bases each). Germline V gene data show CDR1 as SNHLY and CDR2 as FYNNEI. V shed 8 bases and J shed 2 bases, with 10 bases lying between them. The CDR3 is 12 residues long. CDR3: CASRGVAYEQYF. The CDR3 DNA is TGTGCCAGCCGAGGGGTGGCCTACGAGCAGTACTTC.

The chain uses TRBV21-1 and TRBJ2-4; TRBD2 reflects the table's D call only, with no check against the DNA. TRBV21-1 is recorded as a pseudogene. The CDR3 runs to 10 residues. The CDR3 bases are TGTGCCAGCGACGGGACTATAGAATACTTC. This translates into CASDGTIEYF.

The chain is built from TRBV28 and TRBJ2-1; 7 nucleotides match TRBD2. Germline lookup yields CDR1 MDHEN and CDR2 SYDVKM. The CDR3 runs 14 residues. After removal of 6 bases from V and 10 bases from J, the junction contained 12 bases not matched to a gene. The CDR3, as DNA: TGTGCCAGCAGGAGCGGGGACTACAAGGGGGAGCAGTTCTTC. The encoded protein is CASRSGDYKGEQFF.

CDR3 DNA sequence: TGTGCCAGCAGCGCCGGGACAGGGGGAAAGGGCGAGCAGTACTTC. Translating gives CASSAGTGGKGEQYF. This rearrangement joins TRBV9 to TRBJ2-7, with TRBD1 matching 11 bases. V lost 3 bases and J lost 6; bases outside the gene matches: 8. Germline lookup yields CDR1 SGDLS and CDR2 YYNGEE. The CDR3 loop spans 15 amino acids.

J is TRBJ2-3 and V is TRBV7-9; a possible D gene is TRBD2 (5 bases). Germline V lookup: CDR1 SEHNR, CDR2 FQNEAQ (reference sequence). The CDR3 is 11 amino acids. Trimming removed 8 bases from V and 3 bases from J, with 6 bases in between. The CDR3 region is CASRTTDTQYF. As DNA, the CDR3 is TGTGCCAGCCGGACTACAGATACGCAGTATTTT.

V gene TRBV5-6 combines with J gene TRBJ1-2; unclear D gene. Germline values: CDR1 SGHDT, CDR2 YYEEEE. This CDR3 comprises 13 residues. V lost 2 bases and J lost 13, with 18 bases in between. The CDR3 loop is CASSFWEVLRATF. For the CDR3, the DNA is TGTGCCAGCAGCTTCTGGGAAGTCCTTCGGGCCACCTTC.